This T cell receptor (beta chain) was observed in a study of molecular identifiers for immune sequencing clone quantification listed by TCRdb under 2018. Regarding the research as a whole: For a replicate experiment, RNA from approximately 20,000 or 100,000 naive CD8 T cells was divided into five aliquots, and four of the five aliquots were sequenced. CD8 T cells were used in a methods study to benchmark molecular-identifier clustering-based TCR repertoire sequencing (MIDCIRS) and TCR RNA copy counting. Study-wide conclusions, independent of this receptor: Approximately 3 recovered TCR RNA copies per cell were obtained by modeling, versus approximately 10 by digital PCR, implying a capture efficiency of 30% to 35%. When barcode sub-clustering was left out, chimeric consensus sequences inflated TCR diversity, with chimeras reaching as high as 47%. Clones above 20 RNA copies held over 99% of molecules in CMV-specific effector cells but under 1% in naive cells. Spiked-in Jurkat TCR RNA equivalent to a single cell was reported to be detectable even among fewer than 1.2 million naive CD8 T cells. Highly expanded clone sizes could be underestimated because identical TCR molecules may share a barcode. The naive libraries included spiked-in Jurkat TCR RNA (about nine copies' worth), and this RNA is not part of the donor repertoire.

Comments on this clonotype: Its antigen is not yet known. No base-level quality is on record; no much larger clone is a single base apart.

Libraries of naive CD8 T cells were built from around 20,000 to 990,000 sorted cells, with 10%, 30% or 50% of the purified RNA used. On a BD FACSAria II, naive CD8 T cells were FACS-sorted as CD8+CD4-CCR7+CD45RA+ and collected into RLT Plus buffer. Ten to eleven TCR copies' worth of Jurkat RNA were spiked into about 20,000-1,000,000 naive CD8 T cell samples to test detection sensitivity. CD8 T cells were enriched using RosetteSep CD8+ T Cell Enrichment Cocktail and Ficoll-Paque, and the enriched cells then underwent ACK red cell lysis. The germline V gene (reference sequence) yields LGHDT for CDR1 and YNNKEL for CDR2. The CDR3 contains 14 residues, cysteine and phenylalanine counted. Of all the DNA, just the CDR3 is kept, 42 bases in frame from base 1. For this chain, trimming is 3 bases at the V end and 3 bases at the J end, and the number of junction bases without a gene match is 5. The library came from PCR. Sequencer: NextSeq 500. Bulk TCR libraries were made following a previously described method, with the TCR primers given in Table S5. Purification of total RNA was performed with the Qiagen AllPrep DNA/RNA kit. Before analysis, reads from multiple sequencing runs of one library were combined. The study's own analysis went as follows. Only reads with exact TCR constant sequence were kept, trimmed to 150 nt, and grouped by their 12-nt molecular barcodes. Within each barcode group, reads were sub-clustered at a 15% Levenshtein threshold, and quality-weighted consensus sequences were built per RNA molecule. Non-functional sequences were filtered out, along with any lower-count sequence sitting one edit away from another sequence. Based on fitting two negative binomial distributions, any barcode sub-cluster with under 20% of the maximum read count was discarded. TCRdb cleaned the public reads at Q25 with fastp, built clones with MiXCR and kept in-frame beta chains. Identical CDR3 proteins give one entry, which carries the most common genes and DNA. The V and J calls and clone size come from TCRdb's table, not from the authors' own analysis. The sample data list approximately 97,000 distinct CDR3 sequences, and approximately 24% of these were observed just once. Of the sample, roughly 0.94% is held by the ten largest clones.

The TCR originated in a human donor in good health. Some libraries in this study had Jurkat cell RNA spiked in. The chain joins TRBV3-1 to TRBJ2-7; 7 bases in the middle match TRBD1. The specimen sequenced was naive CD8+ T cells from blood, with Jurkat cell RNA spiked in. The cell subset or site label of this sample denotes: FACS-sorted CD8+CD4-CCR7+CD45RA+ naive T cells. The DNA sequence reads TGTGCCAGCAGCCATACAGGGGATTACTACGAGCAGTACTTC. This codes for CASSHTGDYYEQYF.